This T cell receptor (beta chain) was recorded in a study of T cell responses to AZD1222 COVID-19 vaccine (TCRdb year 2021). About the full investigation: AZD1222 recipients with second doses at about 4 weeks or about 12 weeks were pooled, because spike-specific TCR depth and breadth did not differ between schedules. Enrollment into the trials was organized by age into subgroups of 18-55, 56-69 and 70-plus years, and those subgroups contained roughly 160, 29 and 62 TCR-sequenced participants, respectively. A total of just over 230 trial participants underwent TCR sequencing, of whom around 200 received two doses of AZD1222 and 26 received two doses of the MenACWY control vaccine. Summary of the overall study and its limitations: Epitopes outside the regions mutated in the B.1.351 and B.1.1.7 variants were reportedly recognized by nearly half of the unique spike-specific TCRs. Because no day 14 peak-response samples were available, repertoires were characterized only after the peak T cell response. Participants were mostly white British and included more females than males, and it was suggested by the authors that clonal diversity may have been underestimated. The 56-69-year group was small, and its depth increase did not reach significance, likely because of low power. After two AZD1222 doses, spike-specific TCR breadth and depth were significantly higher than at day 0 and than in MenACWY recipients. Vaccine-associated CD4 TCRs spanned the whole spike protein, with dominant responses in regions 160-218 and 743-854. Conclusions about previously exposed vaccinees are limited, since just five or six AZD1222 recipients were seropositive for SARS-CoV-2 at baseline.

A note on this clone: Its antigen specificity is not known. No per-base quality is available; no much larger clone lies one base away.

The CDR3 regions of human TCRbeta chains were analyzed by immunosequencing. Under the source paper's analysis protocol: TCRs in the repertoires were matched against a reference library of SARS-CoV-2-specific TCRs that had been generated with the MIRA antigen-specificity platform. Breadth was defined as the fraction of unique TCRs that were SARS-CoV-2-associated. Depth was defined as the fraction of total T cells that were SARS-CoV-2-associated. Each spike-specific TCR was assigned to its reactive spike region and to a CD4 or CD8 class using the MIRA data. Log10-transformed breadth and depth values were compared by one-way ANOVA with Sidak's multiple comparisons tests. This is the immuneACCESS table as TCRdb keeps it, with only in-frame sequences that have V and J called. A part of the clones is gone; compared with another copy, unresolved V genes explain less than half, and the rest is unexplained. The D gene and trimming were derived from the DNA, and the V and J assignments and clone size from that table. The sample includes 100,000 to 120,000 clones, with less than 95% observed a single time. The ten top clones hold about 8.3% of the sample.

Spanning cysteine to phenylalanine, the CDR3 consists of 16 amino acids. Only CDR3 DNA remains: 48 bases, in frame from the first base. As encoded in the germline V gene, CDR1 is MDHEN while CDR2 is SYDVKM. The junction shows trimming of 3 bases on V and 0 bases on J, plus 9 bases between the germline ends. The sample's time point label, decoded: baseline before first vaccination. Samples from vaccinated people were obtained from the UK trials COV001 and COV002, which included a single-blind randomized controlled phase 2/3 trial of AZD1222 (ChAdOx1 nCoV-19) in healthy adults. For TCRbeta chain sequencing, PBMC samples from trial participants were taken at day 0 and at day 28 after the second dose.

The rearrangement combines TRBV28 with TRBJ1-6; the D gene identity is not certain. The sequence was obtained from an adult in good health. The sequencing used peripheral blood, collected on day 0 of AZD1222 vaccination. The DNA sequence is TGTGCCAGCAGTTTTGGAGGGAGCTCCTATAATTCACCCCTCCACTTT. It translates to CASSFGGSSYNSPLHF.